Reported below is one TCR beta chain. Antigen unknown. TCRdb ran MiXCR on the reads and lists one entry per CDR3 protein. The sample records hundreds of thousands of distinct CDR3 sequences, approximately 40% being singletons. This entry is derived from a study of T cell repertoires in cytomegalovirus infection. Study summary: It can be stated that public TCR beta signatures indicated CMV infection as well as a matching HLA type. The study, taken as a whole, reports: Using cumulative public TCR beta family frequency, the authors identified those who carried CMV together with the relevant HLA.

CDR1 is SQVTM and CDR2 is ANQGSEA in the germline V gene. The CDR3 sequence is 14 residues long. Trimming stripped 4 bases from V and 4 bases from J, with 16 bases between. Sequenced: PBMCs. This receptor was taken from a human donor in good health (CMV status not recorded). Some clones in this sample may be carry-over from other donors' samples. The chain uses TRBV29-1 and TRBJ1-1; D is perhaps TRBD1 (6 bases). CDR3 DNA sequence: TGCAGCGTTGTCGTGGGTCAGGGGAGCACTGAAGCTTTCTTT. This codes for CSVVVGQGSTEAFF.